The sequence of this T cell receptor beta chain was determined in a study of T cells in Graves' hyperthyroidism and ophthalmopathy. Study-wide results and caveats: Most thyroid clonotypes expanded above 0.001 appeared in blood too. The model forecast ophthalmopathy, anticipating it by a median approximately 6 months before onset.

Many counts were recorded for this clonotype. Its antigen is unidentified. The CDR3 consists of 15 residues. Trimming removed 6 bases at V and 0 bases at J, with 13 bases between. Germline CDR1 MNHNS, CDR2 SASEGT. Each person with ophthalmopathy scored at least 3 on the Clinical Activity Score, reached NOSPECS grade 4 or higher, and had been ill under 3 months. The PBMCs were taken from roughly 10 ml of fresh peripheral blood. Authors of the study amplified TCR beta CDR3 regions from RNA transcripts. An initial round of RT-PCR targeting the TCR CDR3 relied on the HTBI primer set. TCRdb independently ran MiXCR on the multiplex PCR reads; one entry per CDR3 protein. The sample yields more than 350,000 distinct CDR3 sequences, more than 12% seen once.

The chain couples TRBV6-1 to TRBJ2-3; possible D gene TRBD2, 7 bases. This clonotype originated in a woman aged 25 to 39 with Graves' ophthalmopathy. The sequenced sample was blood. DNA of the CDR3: TGTGCCAGCAGCGGGGGGCGGCCTAGCACAGATACGCAGTATTTT. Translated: CASSGGRPSTDTQYF.